A selection of T cell receptor beta chains follows, all from one sample in a study of CD8+CD57+ T cells in acquired aplastic anemia. MiXCR, applied by TCRdb to the reads, yields one record per CDR3 protein. This sample has 150,000 to 200,000 distinct CDR3 sequences, with approximately 48% found just once. Material for sequencing was sorted CD4+, CD8+, or CD8+CD57+ T cells (not recorded which) from PBMCs. These receptors originate from a human donor with aplastic anemia. The CDR3 runs from the conserved cysteine through the conserved F or W. D genes are given only for firm matches. Clone size is shown for a subset of rows, as once, few, many or a class of expanded clone.

v_call	cdr3_length	d_call	clone_size	j_call	cdr3_aa	cdr3_nt
TRBV2	15	TRBD1	few	TRBJ2-2	CAGRGTGPRTGELFF	TGTGCCGGGAGGGGGACAGGGCCCCGGACTGGGGAGCTGTTTTTT
TRBV7-2	13	.	few	TRBJ2-5	CASSLERRETQYF	TGTGCCAGCAGCTTAGAACGCAGGGAGACCCAGTACTTC
TRBV2	11	.	.	TRBJ2-1	CASTLDNEQFF	TGTGCCAGCACTTTGGACAATGAGCAGTTCTTC
TRBV5-6	14	.	many	TRBJ1-1	CASSLGRVNTEAFF	TGTGCCAGCAGCTTGGGAAGGGTGAACACTGAAGCTTTCTTT
TRBV7-3	15	.	.	TRBJ2-2	CASSTTGRNTGELFF	TGTGCCAGCAGCACCACAGGGAGGAACACCGGGGAGCTGTTTTTT
TRBV10-3	15	.	.	TRBJ2-1	CAISDFSSSYNEQFF	TGTGCCATCAGTGACTTCTCGAGCTCCTACAATGAGCAGTTCTTC
TRBV19	16	TRBD1	many	TRBJ1-5	CASSIGQGISNQPQHF	TGTGCCAGTAGTATAGGACAGGGGATTAGCAATCAGCCCCAGCATTTT
TRBV2	12	.	few	TRBJ1-1	CARDNLNTEAFF	TGTGCCAGGGACAACCTGAACACTGAAGCTTTCTTT
TRBV19	13	.	few	TRBJ1-1	CASSLSPNTEAFF	TGTGCCAGCAGCTTATCACCGAACACTGAAGCTTTCTTT
TRBV2	13	.	.	TRBJ2-5	CASIFQGSETQYF	TGTGCCAGCATTTTTCAGGGGTCAGAGACCCAGTACTTC
TRBV7-2	15	.	many	TRBJ2-7	CASSLGRGRVYEQYF	TGTGCCAGCAGCTTAGGGAGGGGGCGCGTTTACGAGCAGTACTTC
TRBV3-1	14	.	many	TRBJ1-1	CASSQGGPNTEAFF	TGTGCCAGCAGCCAAGGGGGGCCGAACACTGAAGCTTTCTTT
TRBV15	13	TRBD1	.	TRBJ1-1	CATSSGTGGEAFF	TGTGCCACCAGCAGCGGGACAGGGGGTGAAGCCTTCTTT
TRBV18	14	.	.	TRBJ1-1	CASNGRLQNTEAFF	TGTGCCAGCAACGGACGGCTCCAAAACACTGAAGCTTTCTTT
TRBV7-6	14	TRBD1	.	TRBJ2-7	CASSSDRIAHEQYF	TGTGCCAGCAGCTCGGACAGGATAGCCCACGAGCAGTACTTC
TRBV3-1	14	TRBD1	many	TRBJ1-4	CASSQAGGDEKLFF	TGTGCCAGCAGCCAAGCAGGGGGCGACGAAAAACTGTTTTTT
TRBV7-2	12	.	once	TRBJ2-7	CASSSPYVEQYF	TGTGCCAGCAGCTCACCCTACGTGGAGCAGTACTTC
TRBV20-1	15	TRBD1	many	TRBJ2-1	CSALPILDRANEQFF	TGCAGTGCCCTACCCATTTTGGACAGGGCCAATGAGCAGTTCTTC
TRBV20-1	12	.	many	TRBJ2-5	CSARALGQTQYF	TGCAGTGCTAGGGCACTGGGGCAGACCCAGTACTTC
TRBV15	16	TRBD2	.	TRBJ2-7	CATSSGLAGGPVQQYF	TGTGCCACCAGCAGTGGCTTAGCGGGAGGGCCTGTACAGCAGTACTTC
TRBV18	17	TRBD2	many	TRBJ2-7	CASSPLPGGREGNEQYF	TGTGCCAGCTCACCACTCCCGGGGGGACGGGAGGGAAACGAGCAGTACTTC
TRBV3-1	18	TRBD2	.	TRBJ2-5	CASSHGLAGVGGQETQYF	TGTGCCAGCAGCCACGGACTAGCGGGAGTTGGGGGACAAGAGACCCAGTACTTC
TRBV7-2	12	.	many	TRBJ1-2	CACSLQEGGYTF	TGTGCCTGCAGCCTTCAGGAGGGTGGCTACACCTTC
TRBV12-5	13	TRBD1	many	TRBJ2-2	CASGSTGPGELFF	TGTGCTAGTGGTTCGACAGGGCCCGGGGAGCTGTTTTTT
TRBV29-1	14	.	.	TRBJ1-1	CSVVAGYGDTEAFF	TGCAGCGTTGTGGCAGGGTACGGGGACACTGAAGCTTTCTTT
TRBV6-5	14	TRBD2	many	TRBJ2-1	CASSYSGLVNEQFF	TGTGCCAGCAGTTACTCAGGACTAGTGAATGAGCAGTTCTTC
TRBV11-2	16	.	many	TRBJ2-7	CASRLPGGASSYEQYF	TGTGCCAGCAGGCTACCTGGGGGCGCTAGCTCCTACGAGCAGTACTTC
TRBV7-7	12	.	medium-sized	TRBJ2-2	CASSTNTGELFF	TGTGCTAGCAGCACCAACACCGGGGAGCTGTTTTTT